A single sample gave rise to the 27 T cell receptor beta chains below, sequenced in a study of blood T cell repertoires in COVID-19. The repertoire was sequenced with immunoSEQ multiplex PCR; TCRdb's copy has only in-frame clones and lacks some. This table holds about 300,000 clones, approximately 90% found once. Sequenced sample: peripheral blood. The source is a woman aged 50 to 60 with COVID-19, enrolled during active disease.

This chain connects TRBV5-4 to TRBJ1-4, with D tentatively TRBD1 (5 bases). This CDR3 has 16 residues. V was shortened by 4 bases and J by 5 bases, with 18 bases between the two germline ends. CDR1 and CDR2 (germline): SGHNT, YYREEE (reference sequence). The chain's CDR3 is CASSVFTGVSNEKLFF. DNA of the CDR3: TGTGCCAGCAGCGTCTTCACAGGTGTATCCAATGAAAAACTGTTTTTT. Full variable domain (remainder filled in from reference TRBV5-4 and TRBJ1-4): ETGVTQSPTHLIKTRGQQVTLRCSSQSGHNTVSWYQQALGQGPQFIFQYYREEENGRGNFPPRFSGLQFPNYSSELNVNALELDDSALYLCASSVFTGVSNEKLFFGSGTQLSVL.

In regard to this clone: This sample also contains other DNA sequences that code for the same CDR3. The chain employs TRBV24-1 and TRBJ2-5, with unresolved D. V lost 3 bases, J lost 2 bases, and 6 bases lay in between. This CDR3 region has 13 residues. The germline V gene has CDR1 KGHDR and CDR2 SFDVKD. The CDR3 reads CATSDPRQETQYF. The DNA for the CDR3 is TGTGCCACCAGTGATCCGCGACAAGAGACCCAGTACTTC.

This clone was detected once. The chain is built from TRBV18 and TRBJ2-5; 9 nucleotides match TRBD1. Germline V gives CDR1 KGHSH, CDR2 LQKENI. V lost 5 bases and J lost 5; bases outside the gene matches: 12. The CDR3 is 16 residues long. Written as DNA, the CDR3 is TGTGCCAGCTCAGACACCGGGACAGGGAGGATGGAGACCCAGTACTTC. Residues: CASSDTGTGRMETQYF.

The chain combines TRBV21-1 with TRBJ2-2; the table gives TRBD1 as D, unverified against the DNA. TRBV21-1 is flagged as a pseudogene. This CDR3 spans 18 amino acids. CDR3 DNA: TGTGCCAGCAGCAAAGCAACGACGACAGGGGGCGTGACCGGGGAGCTGTTTTTT. Translating it yields CASSKATTTGGVTGELFF.

The genes are TRBV5-8 and TRBJ2-7, with D maybe TRBD1 (5 bases). The germline CDR1 and CDR2 sequences are SGHTS and YDEGEE. Trimming shortened V by 4 bases and J by 0 bases, and 11 bases separated the two germline ends. The CDR3 spans 14 residues. The CDR3, as DNA: TGTGCCAGCAGCCGTAGGGGCAGCTCCTACGAGCAGTACTTC. As protein: CASSRRGSSYEQYF. The full variable domain, its missing parts supplied by reference TRBV5-8 and TRBJ2-7, is EAGVTQSPTHLIKTRGQQATLRCSPISGHTSVYWYQQALGLGLQFLLWYDEGEERNRGNFPPRFSGRQFPNYSSELNVNALELEDSALYLCASSRRGSSYEQYFGPGTRLTVT.

This clone was recorded a few times. The V gene is TRBV6-5, the J gene TRBJ1-2; TRBD1 agrees at 8 bases. This CDR3 is 14 amino acids long. The germline gives CDR1 MNHEY, CDR2 SVGAGI. The V gene end was trimmed by 5 bases and the J gene end by 2 bases; junction bases not matched to a gene: 4. In DNA, the CDR3 is TGTGCCAGCAGTAAGGACAGGGTCAACTATGGCTACACCTTC. It is translated as CASSKDRVNYGYTF.

The rearrangement joins TRBV4-3 to TRBJ1-3; D uncertain. V was pared by 1 base and J by 2 bases, with 9 bases between. The CDR3 consists of 15 residues. Germline CDR1 and CDR2: LGHNA and YSLEER. The CDR3 reads CASSQGAGPGNTIYF. For the CDR3, the DNA is TGCGCCAGCAGCCAAGGGGCAGGTCCTGGAAACACCATATATTTT.

The chain employs TRBV11-2 and TRBJ2-3; 9 nucleotides align to TRBD2. The CDR3 sequence is 17 residues long. Germline V gene data show CDR1 as SGHAT and CDR2 as FQNNGV. V lost 4 bases and J lost 2; bases outside the gene matches: 10. The DNA for the CDR3 is TGTGCCAGCAGCTCCCACGGCGGGAGGGCATACACAGATACGCAGTATTTT. It encodes CASSSHGGRAYTDTQYF.

The CDR3 nucleotides read TGTGCCAGCACCTTATCCCCGGGGAGCACAGATACGCAGTATTTT. Translation: CASTLSPGSTDTQYF. This chain uses TRBV5-4 with TRBJ2-3, with a weak D call TRBD2 (5 bases). Germline-derived CDR1 and CDR2 are SGHNT and YYREEE (reference sequence). The V end lost 6 bases, the J end lost 0 bases, and 14 bases lay between the germline ends. The CDR3 contains 15 residues.

The chain employs TRBV2 and TRBJ2-1; TRBD2 might be the D (5 bases). Germline V gives CDR1 SNHLY, CDR2 FYNNEI. There are 15 residues in the CDR3. V was cut by 6 bases and J by 1 base, with 13 bases left in between. As DNA, the CDR3 is TGTGCCAGCAGATTAACGGGAAGGTCCTACAATGAGCAGTTCTTC. Encoded protein: CASRLTGRSYNEQFF.

V usage is TRBV27 and J usage is TRBJ2-7; D not resolved. Germline loops: CDR1 MNHEY, CDR2 SMNVEV (reference sequence). The CDR3 extends over 13 amino acids. Trimming removed 6 bases at V and 6 bases at J, with 15 bases between. The CDR3 sequence is CASRAGSYGEQYF. The CDR3 DNA reads as TGTGCCAGCAGAGCCGGGTCCTACGGCGAGCAGTACTTC.

This clone was picked up one time. This chain connects TRBV15 to TRBJ2-3; the D is unclear. V lost 0 bases to trimming and J lost 4 bases, with 11 bases between them. Germline CDR1 reads LNHNV; CDR2 reads YYDKDF (reference sequence). The CDR3 loop spans 15 amino acids. CDR3 coding DNA: TGTGCCACCAGCAGAGAGTTCCGGGTGGCAGATACGCAGTATTTT. Translation: CATSREFRVADTQYF.

This clone has only one observation. This sequence joins TRBV5-1 and TRBJ1-2; D gene ambiguous. The V and J ends lost 4 bases and 2 bases respectively, with 12 bases between them. The germline gives CDR1 SGHRS, CDR2 YFSETQ. This CDR3 has 14 amino acids. CDR3 loop: CASSTQSGNYGYTF. Written as DNA, the CDR3 is TGCGCCAGCAGCACTCAATCGGGGAACTATGGCTACACCTTC.

V and J are TRBV4-3 and TRBJ2-5, with TRBD2 identical over 9 bases. This CDR3 has 16 amino acids. The germline V gene has CDR1 LGHNA and CDR2 YSLEER. V lost 5 bases to trimming and J lost 2 bases; unmatched junction nucleotides: 9. The CDR3 bases are TGCGCCAGCAGCGGGCGGACTAGCGCACCTCAAGAGACCCAGTACTTC. Its translation is CASSGRTSAPQETQYF.

V gene TRBV6-5 combines with J gene TRBJ1-4; 7 bases match TRBD1. The V segment lost 0 bases and the J segment 7 bases; nucleotides outside the gene matches: 5. Germline loops: CDR1 MNHEY, CDR2 SVGAGI. This CDR3 region has 15 residues. The chain's CDR3 is CASSYSRQGLEKLFF. CDR3 nucleotide sequence: TGTGCCAGCAGTTACTCGCGACAGGGTCTTGAAAAACTGTTTTTT.

This clone occurred a few times. The CDR3 sequence: CASSREWTSGRAGTGELFF. CDR3 DNA sequence: TGTGCCAGTAGTCGAGAGTGGACTAGCGGGAGGGCGGGCACCGGGGAGCTGTTTTTT. The chain employs TRBV19 and TRBJ2-2; 15 bases align to TRBD2. The CDR3 has 19 residues. Germline CDR1 is LNHDA and CDR2 is SQIVND (reference sequence). The V segment lost 5 bases and the J segment 4 bases; nucleotides outside the gene matches: 11. Full variable domain (missing parts from reference TRBV19 and TRBJ2-2): DGGITQSPKYLFRKEGQNVTLSCEQNLNHDAMYWYRQDPGQGLRLIYYSQIVNDFQKGDIAEGYSVSREKKESFPLTVTSAQKNPTAFYLCASSREWTSGRAGTGELFFGEGSRLTVL.

The chain employs TRBV12-3 or TRBV12-4 and TRBJ2-5; D gene ambiguous. V gave up 5 bases and J gave up 5 bases, with 9 bases separating them. The CDR3 is made up of 12 amino acids. For the CDR3, the DNA is TGTGCCAGCAGTGGGTCCAGGGAGACCCAGTACTTC. Encoded protein: CASSGSRETQYF.

This clone has just one count. In DNA form, the CDR3 reads TGTGCCTGGAGGACAGGTACCTACGAGCAGTACTTC. It codes for CAWRTGTYEQYF. The chain uses TRBV30 and TRBJ2-7, with a possible D match to TRBD1 (6 bases). V was pared by 3 bases and J by 2 bases, with 8 bases between. Germline lookup yields CDR1 GTSNPN and CDR2 SVGIG (reference sequence). CDR3 length: 12 amino acids.

This chain links TRBV11-2 with TRBJ2-1, with TRBD2 identical over 9 bases. With V trimmed by 5 bases and J by 8 bases, 10 bases remained unmatched. The length of the CDR3 is 15 residues. Germline lookup yields CDR1 SGHAT and CDR2 FQNNGV. This chain's CDR3 is CASSPLAGGPYEQFF. CDR3 nucleotides: TGTGCCAGCAGCCCTCTGGCGGGAGGGCCGTATGAGCAGTTCTTC.

The V call is TRBV4-1, the J call TRBJ2-5; a possible D gene is TRBD2 (5 bases). With 4 bases removed from V and 5 bases from J, the gap between germline ends came to 11 bases. This CDR3 is 13 amino acids long. Germline V lookup: CDR1 MGHRA, CDR2 YSYEKL. As DNA, the CDR3 is TGCGCCAGCAGCCCCGGACTGTTGGAGACCCAGTACTTC. Its protein product is CASSPGLLETQYF.

J is TRBJ1-1 and V is TRBV19; D might be TRBD1 (5 bases). V was cut by 5 bases and J by 1 base, with 8 bases left in between. Germline V gene data show CDR1 as LNHDA and CDR2 as SQIVND (reference sequence). The CDR3 has 13 amino acids. CDR3 nucleotide sequence: TGTGCCAGTAGTGGTAGGGGGAACACTGAAGCTTTCTTT. Its protein is CASSGRGNTEAFF.

V is TRBV12-3 or TRBV12-4 and J is TRBJ2-4, with D tentatively TRBD2 (6 bases). Trimming shortened V by 6 bases and J by 3 bases, and 9 bases separated the two germline ends. The CDR3 consists of 13 residues. The CDR3 reads CASRSGDKNIQYF. In DNA, the CDR3 is TGTGCCAGCAGGTCGGGGGACAAAAACATTCAGTACTTC.

The V and J genes are TRBV12-3 or TRBV12-4 and TRBJ1-2, with D possibly being TRBD1 (6 bases). V lost 6 bases to trimming and J lost 4 bases, with 12 bases between them. This CDR3 region has 13 residues. In nucleotides, the CDR3 is TGTGCCAGCAGCCGCACCAGGGGCTATGGCTACACCTTC. Its protein is CASSRTRGYGYTF.

The V and J genes are TRBV6-1 and TRBJ2-3, with D tentatively TRBD2 (6 bases). In germline, CDR1 is MNHNS, CDR2 SASEGT. Trimming stripped 2 bases from V and 2 bases from J, with 17 bases between. This CDR3 has 17 amino acids. DNA of the CDR3: TGTGCCAGCAGTGAACGGAGGGATTCCCTTTTCACAGATACGCAGTATTTT. It specifies CASSERRDSLFTDTQYF.

The chain couples TRBV2 to TRBJ1-5; a possible D gene is TRBD1 (5 bases). The CDR3 totals 13 residues. The V end lost 10 bases, the J end lost 7 bases, and 17 bases lay between the germline ends. Per the germline V gene, CDR1 is SNHLY and CDR2 is FYNNEI. The CDR3 DNA reads TGTGCCAACGCAGGCGGGCGGGGGCAGCCCCAGCATTTT. Translation gives CANAGGRGQPQHF.

The chain links TRBV5-4 to TRBJ2-2, with D hard to call. V was shortened by 3 bases and J by 1 base, with 13 bases between the two germline ends. The CDR3 consists of 16 residues. The germline V gene encodes CDR1 SGHNT and CDR2 YYREEE (reference sequence). Here the CDR3 reads CASSSPRGGNTGELFF. In DNA form, the CDR3 reads TGTGCCAGCAGCTCCCCACGAGGCGGGAACACCGGGGAGCTGTTTTTT. The variable domain in full, with the rest retrieved from reference TRBV5-4 and TRBJ2-2, is ETGVTQSPTHLIKTRGQQVTLRCSSQSGHNTVSWYQQALGQGPQFIFQYYREEENGRGNFPPRFSGLQFPNYSSELNVNALELDDSALYLCASSSPRGGNTGELFFGEGSRLTVL.

The chain uses TRBV7-3 and TRBJ2-1; TRBD2 aligns across 9 bases. Germline CDR1 is SGHTA and CDR2 is FQGTGA. CDR3 length equals 15 residues. With V trimmed by 2 bases and J by 8 bases, 7 bases remained unmatched. CDR3 in amino acids: CASSLGGRAGDEQFF. In nucleotides, the CDR3 is TGTGCCAGCAGCTTAGGCGGGAGGGCCGGAGATGAGCAGTTCTTC.